This TCR beta chain is from a study of T-cell memory formation after mild COVID-19. Study-level points and caveats: The second-wave clones peaking on day 37 were not confirmed as SARS-CoV-2-specific. Contracting CD4+ clones lay largely in CM and EM, with CD8+ ones residing in EMRA.

The CDR3 has 13 amino acids. V lost 9 bases and J 7 bases, leaving 18 bases between the germline ends. CDR1 MNHEY and CDR2 SVGAGI come from the germline V gene. TCRdb called the 5' RACE reads again in MiXCR, with one record for every CDR3 protein. This sample has 110,000 or so distinct CDR3 sequences, with about 24% found just once. About this clonotype: Its specificity is unknown.

The chain carries TRBV6-5 and TRBJ1-2, with D maybe TRBD1 (5 bases). The source is a man between 18 and 35 years old who had mild COVID-19 (a few samples of this study predate the infection). Cell type and time point are not known. Sequenced material: PBMCs or a T cell subset sorted from them (not recorded which). The CDR3 DNA is TGTGCCAGTTATACCGGGAGGGGAGGTGGCTACACCTTC. This translates into CASYTGRGGGYTF.